The 10 T cell receptor beta chains given below trace back to one sample, sequenced in a study of OX40 agonist ivuxolimab in advanced cancers. TCRdb's table, derived via immunoSEQ multiplex PCR, lists solely in-frame clones and lacks some. The repertoire holds 95,000 to 100,000 clones, with 84% as singletons. The specimen comprised CD4+ or CD8+ T cells sorted from blood, sampled in a trial of the OX40 agonist ivuxolimab. The receptors were gathered from an adult with an advanced solid tumor such as melanoma, head and neck, liver or kidney cancer.

The genes are TRBV7-9 and TRBJ2-7, with D possibly matching TRBD1 (6 bases). V gave up 3 bases and J gave up 4 bases, with 13 bases separating them. This CDR3 is 14 amino acids long. Per germline, CDR1 SEHNR and CDR2 FQNEAQ (reference sequence). The CDR3 spells CASSFETGVYEQYF. The CDR3 nucleotides are TGTGCCAGCAGCTTCGAGACAGGTGTTTACGAGCAGTACTTC.

The J gene is TRBJ2-3, the V gene TRBV30; 13 bases fit TRBD2. This CDR3 region has 15 residues. Germline-derived CDR1 and CDR2 are GTSNPN and SVGIG (reference sequence). Germline trimming cut 7 bases from V and 4 bases from J; bases unmatched to any gene: 8. In DNA, the CDR3 is TGTGCCTACACGACTAGCGGGGGGCTCTCAGATACGCAGTATTTT. Amino acids: CAYTTSGGLSDTQYF.

The chain joins TRBV14 to TRBJ2-1, with D tentatively TRBD2 (6 bases). The CDR3 loop spans 17 amino acids. Per the germline V gene, CDR1 is SGHDN and CDR2 is FVKESK. V was shortened by 1 base and J by 0 bases, with 13 bases between the two germline ends. The CDR3 region is CASSQVPGLYSYNEQFF. CDR3 bases: TGTGCCAGCAGCCAAGTGCCGGGACTGTACTCCTACAATGAGCAGTTCTTC.

This chain connects TRBV2 to TRBJ2-1; no definite D call. V dropped 10 bases and J dropped 3 bases, with 16 bases sitting between them. Per germline, CDR1 SNHLY and CDR2 FYNNEI. The length of the CDR3 is 14 residues. The CDR3 sequence is CATRWPNRYNEQFF. The CDR3 DNA sequence: TGTGCCACCCGTTGGCCAAACCGCTACAATGAGCAGTTCTTC.

The rearrangement joins TRBV6-5 to TRBJ1-3; TRBD1 matches 7 bases. Germline V gene data show CDR1 as MNHEY and CDR2 as SVGAGI. The CDR3 has 16 residues. V lost 0 bases, J lost 3 bases, and 5 bases stayed unmatched. The CDR3 sequence is CASSYSMQGGGNTIYF. In DNA form, the CDR3 reads TGTGCCAGCAGTTACTCGATGCAGGGGGGTGGAAACACCATATATTTT.

This rearrangement joins TRBV30 to TRBJ2-5; a weak D match, TRBD1 (5 bases). The last part of the DNA fits TRBJ2-7 better; the J call may be wrong. Germline V gene sequence: CDR1 GTSNPN, CDR2 SVGIG (reference sequence). This CDR3 has 13 amino acids. CDR3 coding DNA: TGTGCCTGGAGTGTAGGGGTCTCCTACGAGCAGTACTTC. It translates to CAWSVGVSYEQYF.

The chain is built from TRBV18 and TRBJ2-3; no clear D gene. Germline V CDR1 and CDR2: KGHSH, LQKENI. Trimming shortened V by 2 bases and J by 2 bases, and 8 bases separated the two germline ends. This CDR3 comprises 14 residues. The CDR3 nucleotides read TGTGCCAGCTCACCAGGTGGGGTCACAGATACGCAGTATTTT. Its protein product is CASSPGGVTDTQYF.

V gene TRBV28 combines with J gene TRBJ2-7, with D possibly called TRBD1 or TRBD2 (5 bases each). Germline assignment: CDR1 MDHEN and CDR2 SYDVKM. Deletions cut 5 bases from V and 7 bases from J, with 9 bases between. CDR3 size: 11 residues. CDR3 sequence reads: CASSLEGEQYF. The CDR3 DNA is TGTGCCAGCAGTCTCGAGGGGGAGCAGTACTTC.

CDR3 DNA sequence: TGTGCCAGCAGTTACAGAGATACGCAGTATTTT. This sequence encodes CASSYRDTQYF. V usage is TRBV6-5 and J usage is TRBJ2-3; D not certain. Germline CDR1 MNHEY, CDR2 SVGAGI. V was cut by 2 bases and J by 5 bases, with 2 bases left in between. This CDR3 is 11 amino acids long.

The chain uses TRBV5-4 and TRBJ2-7; the D gene is possibly TRBD1 (6 bases). The ends were cut back, 4 bases at V and 5 bases at J, with 16 bases in the middle. CDR3 size: 14 residues. Germline CDR1 SGHNT, CDR2 YYREEE (reference sequence). The CDR3 bases are TGTGCCAGCAGCCAACAGGGTGTATTCCACGAGCAGTACTTC. Protein sequence: CASSQQGVFHEQYF.